This T cell receptor (beta chain) was identified in a study of blood T cell repertoires in COVID-19. Study-level information: The United States, Italy and Spain were the sources of the acute and convalescent COVID-19 samples. T cells, B-cell-depleted T cells, or PBMCs provided the cDNA or gDNA that served as material.

In the authors' methods: Reference gene primer amplification in the assay estimated nucleated cell counts. Clones were read by immunoSEQ multiplex PCR, and TCRdb kept only the in-frame ones, dropping some. D and trimming were read from the DNA, whereas the V and J calls and clone size are those reported in that table. Among around 260,000 clones listed, 86% were seen once. The V end was cut by 4 bases, the J end by 1 base, with 8 bases between. The CDR3 consists of 13 residues. The germline gives CDR1 SGHRS, CDR2 YFSETQ. This clone appeared once. This TCR derives from a woman under 40 with active or convalescent COVID-19. This chain connects TRBV5-1 to TRBJ1-1; D call uncertain. The material sequenced was peripheral blood. This CDR3 is CASSRGGNTEAFF. CDR3 nucleotide sequence: TGCGCCAGCAGCCGGGGTGGGAACACTGAAGCTTTCTTT.